This is a list of T cell receptor beta chains from one sample in a study of T cell repertoires in cytomegalovirus infection. From the reads, TCRdb called clonotypes with MiXCR, one entry per CDR3 protein. The sample has about 190,000 distinct CDR3 sequences; 28% are singletons. The sequenced sample was PBMCs. All receptors come from a human donor in good health (CMV status not recorded). Some clones in this sample may be carry-over from other donors' samples. CDR3s include the opening cysteine and the closing phenylalanine or tryptophan. The D gene is left open where the match is weak. Clone size is stated in some rows and not others, as once, few, many or a class when expanded.

clone size	V gene	J gene	D gene	CDR3 protein	CDR3 DNA
NA	TRBV6-6	TRBJ1-6	NA	CASKTLSGNSPLHF	TGTGCCAGCAAAACCCTTTCGGGGAATTCACCCCTCCACTTT
NA	TRBV20-1	TRBJ1-1	TRBD1	CSAEPGGRGTEAFF	TGCAGTGCCGAACCAGGGGGCAGGGGCACTGAAGCTTTCTTT
NA	TRBV12-3/TRBV12-4	TRBJ2-1	NA	CASSQNNEQFF	TGTGCCAGCAGCCAGAACAATGAGCAGTTCTTC
NA	TRBV6-1	TRBJ2-2	TRBD1	CASRGTALTGELFF	TGTGCCAGCAGGGGGACAGCACTTACCGGGGAGCTGTTTTTT
many	TRBV5-5	TRBJ2-5	NA	CASSPERGAVKKTQYF	TGTGCCAGCAGCCCGGAAAGGGGGGCCGTCAAAAAGACCCAGTACTTC
few	TRBV29-1	TRBJ1-1	NA	CSVEDWRQGNTEAFF	TGCAGCGTTGAAGATTGGCGCCAGGGGAACACTGAAGCTTTCTTT
NA	TRBV7-2	TRBJ1-1	NA	CASSYTNTEAFF	TGTGCCAGCAGTTATACGAACACTGAAGCTTTCTTT
NA	TRBV12-3/TRBV12-4	TRBJ1-6	NA	CASSSNNSPLHF	TGTGCCAGCAGTTCCAATAATTCACCCCTCCACTTT
NA	TRBV20-1	TRBJ2-2	NA	CSARGATKAGELFF	TGCAGTGCTAGGGGGGCCACTAAGGCCGGGGAGCTGTTTTTT
many	TRBV20-1	TRBJ1-6	NA	CSALRGGELPSSYNSPLHF	TGCAGTGCTCTAAGGGGGGGGGAGCTACCGAGCTCCTATAATTCACCCCTCCACTTT
few	TRBV19	TRBJ2-7	NA	CASIGPNYEQYF	TGTGCCAGTATCGGCCCAAACTACGAGCAGTACTTC
few	TRBV11-1	TRBJ2-3	NA	CASSSTPSDQFTDTQYF	TGTGCCAGCAGCTCTACCCCATCTGACCAGTTCACAGATACGCAGTATTTT
few	TRBV4-3	TRBJ1-2	NA	CASSPGSLHNANYGYTF	TGCGCCAGCAGCCCTGGGTCGCTGCATAATGCTAACTATGGCTACACCTTC